These 13 T cell receptor beta chains originate from one sample sequenced in a study of identical twins. TCRdb fed the 5' RACE reads into MiXCR, producing one record per CDR3 protein. The sample has around 680,000 distinct CDR3 sequences; 8.6% are singletons. These data also featured in a second study, about yellow fever vaccine responses in identical twins.

Sequencing was performed on PBMCs. Receptors were obtained from a young woman in good health.

This clonotype was observed at least ten times. J is TRBJ1-5 and V is TRBV6-5; TRBD1 matches at 10 bases. The germline gives CDR1 MNHEY, CDR2 SVGAGI. The CDR3 contains 17 residues. V lost 0 bases, J lost 5 bases, and 7 bases stayed unmatched. CDR3 amino acids: CASSYSLDRGLHQPQHF. CDR3 coding DNA: TGTGCCAGCAGTTACTCACTTGACAGGGGGCTGCATCAGCCCCAGCATTTT.

This chain uses TRBV29-1 with TRBJ2-1; D gene ambiguous. Germline V gene lookup returns CDR1 SQVTM and CDR2 ANQGSEA. The CDR3 totals 13 residues. V was cut by 3 bases and J by 7 bases, with 13 bases left in between. CDR3 DNA: TGCAGCGTTGAGCTAAGGCCCGGTAATGAGCAGTTCTTC. It specifies CSVELRPGNEQFF.

This clonotype was counted at least ten times. The chain couples TRBV12-3 or TRBV12-4 to TRBJ2-7; 7 bases align to TRBD1. V lost 5 bases, J lost 5 bases, and 6 bases stayed unmatched. The length of the CDR3 is 13 residues. The CDR3 DNA is TGTGCCAGCAGTCGACAGGGACCAAACGAGCAGTACTTC. This gives the protein CASSRQGPNEQYF.

The rearrangement uses TRBV6-1 and TRBJ2-5; a weak D match, TRBD2 (7 bases). V was trimmed by 0 bases and J by 1 base, leaving 12 bases between them. The CDR3 extends over 16 amino acids. CDR1 and CDR2 from the germline V gene are MNHNS and SASEGT. The CDR3 is CASSEAYGGLQETQYF. CDR3 DNA: TGTGCCAGCAGTGAAGCCTACGGGGGGCTCCAAGAGACCCAGTACTTC.

This clonotype was counted a few times. The rearrangement links TRBV12-3 or TRBV12-4 to TRBJ2-2, with TRBD2 matching 10 bases. With 3 bases clipped from V and 4 bases from J, the junction kept 8 bases outside the gene matches. The CDR3 contains 17 residues. This CDR3 reads CASSLFSGGRSTGELFF. The DNA of the CDR3 is TGTGCCAGCAGTTTGTTTAGCGGGGGGCGGTCCACCGGGGAGCTGTTTTTT.

As for this clonotype: This may come from a read error, since a much larger clone is one base off. The chain links TRBV29-1 to TRBJ2-7; either TRBD1 or TRBD2 may supply D (5 bases each). The CDR3 is made up of 13 amino acids. Germline V CDR1 and CDR2: SQVTM, ANQGSEA. The CDR3 protein is CSVVRGLDPERYF. DNA of the CDR3: TGCAGCGTGGTTCGGGGCCTGGATCCCGAGCGGTACTTC.

This clonotype was detected ten times or more. This chain joins TRBV5-6 and TRBJ1-2; 8 bases agree with TRBD1. The germline V gene has CDR1 SGHDT and CDR2 YYEEEE. V trimming: 0 bases; J trimming: 8 bases; junction bases outside the gene matches: 6. The CDR3 runs 14 residues. The CDR3, as DNA: TGTGCCAGCAGCTTGGGTGCGACAGGGGAAGGCTACACCTTC. This sequence encodes CASSLGATGEGYTF. The full variable domain, with the rest looked up from reference TRBV5-6 and TRBJ1-2, is DAGVTQSPTHLIKTRGQQVTLRCSPKSGHDTVSWYQQALGQGPQFIFQYYEEEERQRGNFPDRFSGHQFPNYSSELNVNALLLGDSALYLCASSLGATGEGYTFGSGTRLTVV.

This clonotype was seen repeatedly, ten times or more. The gene calls are TRBV24-1 and TRBJ2-3; no clear D. V was shortened by 4 bases and J by 2 bases, with 6 bases between the two germline ends. The germline V gene encodes CDR1 KGHDR and CDR2 SFDVKD. The CDR3 runs to 13 residues. The CDR3 spells CATSEGYTDTQYF. The DNA of the CDR3 is TGTGCCACCAGTGAGGGCTACACAGATACGCAGTATTTT.

Ten or more counts support this clonotype. The rearrangement links TRBV6-6 to TRBJ2-3; D is uncertain. Germline values: CDR1 MNHNY, CDR2 SVGAGI (reference sequence). The CDR3 length is 12 residues. V lost 7 bases, J lost 2 bases, and 7 bases lay in between. CDR3 sequence reads: CASTDLTDTQYF. CDR3 in DNA: TGTGCCAGCACAGATCTCACAGATACGCAGTATTTT.

This clonotype has more than one count but fewer than ten. J is TRBJ1-4 and V is TRBV6-5; D is uncertain. Germline V lookup: CDR1 MNHEY, CDR2 SVGAGI. Deletions cut 0 bases from V and 6 bases from J, with 11 bases between. The CDR3 length is 15 residues. CDR3 coding DNA: TGTGCCAGCAGTTACTCGCCAGAGACTTATGAAAAACTGTTTTTT. This gives the protein CASSYSPETYEKLFF.

The table lists this clonotype with many counts. This sequence joins TRBV9 and TRBJ2-3; D unclear. Germline V gene lookup returns CDR1 SGDLS and CDR2 YYNGEE. CDR3 length: 14 amino acids. V lost 0 bases to trimming and J lost 2 bases, with 7 bases between them. In nucleotides, the CDR3 is TGTGCCAGCAGCGTAGGACCAAACACAGATACGCAGTATTTT. It translates to CASSVGPNTDTQYF.

As to this clonotype: At one of its ends the junction is not consistent with the germline gene, which may arise from a read error. The chain is built from TRBV10-1 and TRBJ2-2; 7 bases line up with TRBD1. The germline V gene has CDR1 WNHNN and CDR2 SYGVQD (reference sequence). The CDR3 totals 14 residues. The CDR3 loop reads CASGEGAYTGELFF. For the CDR3, the DNA is TGCGCCAGCGGTGAGGGGGCTTACACCGGGGAGCTGTTTTTT.

The J gene is TRBJ2-7, the V gene TRBV7-9, with D possibly being TRBD2 (6 bases). V was pared by 5 bases and J by 5 bases, with 22 bases between. CDR1 is SEHNR and CDR2 is FQNEAQ in the germline V gene (reference sequence). There are 16 residues in the CDR3. Here the CDR3 DNA reads TGTGCCAGCAGCCTTAGTGGGGCCGGGGGTATGAACGAGCAGTACTTC. This gives the protein CASSLSGAGGMNEQYF.